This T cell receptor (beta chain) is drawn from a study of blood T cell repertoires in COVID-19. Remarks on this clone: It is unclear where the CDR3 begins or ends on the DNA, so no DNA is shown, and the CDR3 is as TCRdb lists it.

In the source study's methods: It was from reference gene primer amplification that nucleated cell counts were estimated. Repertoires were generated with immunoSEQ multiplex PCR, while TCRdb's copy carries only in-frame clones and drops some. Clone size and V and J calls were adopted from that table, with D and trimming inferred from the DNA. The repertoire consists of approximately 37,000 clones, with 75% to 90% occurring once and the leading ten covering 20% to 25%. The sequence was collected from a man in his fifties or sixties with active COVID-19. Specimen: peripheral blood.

CDR3 in amino acids: CASSFGQGTSQEYF. The V and J genes are TRBV7-2 and TRBJ2-7; the table's D call, TRBD1, has no DNA check behind it. Germline loops: CDR1 SGHTA, CDR2 FQGNSA. Both ends counted, the CDR3 spans 14 residues.